Below, 19 T cell receptor beta chains from the same sample are listed, as sequenced in a study of cytomegalovirus exposure and HLA in healthy donors (dated by TCRdb to about 2017). The library was built by means of the immunoSEQ multiplex PCR assay. The clones in this table, taken by TCRdb from immuneACCESS, are in-frame only. Not every clone is retained; where verified, under half of the shortfall comes from an unresolved V gene, and the cause of the rest is unknown. Here the sample has 60,000 to 75,000 clones; 95% to 96% occur a single time. Of the sample, approximately 0.9% is held by the ten largest clones. Specimen: PBMCs. All receptors come from a man younger than 30 in good health and CMV-seronegative.

The chain links TRBV11-2 to TRBJ2-1, with 8 positions matching TRBD2. Germline trimming cut 7 bases from V and 3 bases from J; bases unmatched to any gene: 11. This CDR3 has 16 residues. Germline CDR1 and CDR2: SGHAT and FQNNGV. The CDR3 loop is CASTYTSSGGYNEQFF. The CDR3 region has the DNA TGTGCCAGCACTTATACGTCCAGCGGGGGCTACAATGAGCAGTTCTTC.

The J gene is TRBJ1-1, the V gene TRBV29-1; D is unclear. Trimming took 0 bases from V and 2 from J, leaving 4 bases between them. The CDR3 extends over 12 amino acids. The V gene's germline CDR1 is SQVTM and CDR2 ANQGSEA. Here the CDR3 reads CSVEDLNTEAFF. CDR3 sequence (DNA): TGCAGCGTTGAAGATCTTAACACTGAAGCTTTCTTT.

The gene calls are TRBV4-1 and TRBJ2-3, with D perhaps TRBD1 (6 bases). The CDR3 length is 16 residues. Trimming took off 0 bases at V and 1 base at J, with 11 bases between the two ends. Germline V gives CDR1 MGHRA, CDR2 YSYEKL. CDR3 bases: TGCGCCAGCAGCCAAGATAACAGGGCCGGCACAGATACGCAGTATTTT. Amino acids: CASSQDNRAGTDTQYF.

The chain carries TRBV2 and TRBJ1-1; no clear D gene. The V and J ends lost 4 bases and 1 base respectively, with 13 bases between them. The CDR3 has 15 residues. Germline V gene lookup returns CDR1 SNHLY and CDR2 FYNNEI. The CDR3 DNA sequence: TGTGCCAGCAGTGGGATGACTGTCCAGAACACTGAAGCTTTCTTT. Protein: CASSGMTVQNTEAFF.

This clone appeared once. The CDR3 DNA reads as TGTGCCAGCAGTGATTGGGGCAGCAGCAATCAGCCCCAGCATTTT. Translating gives CASSDWGSSNQPQHF. J is TRBJ1-5 and V is TRBV2, with TRBD1 as a possible D gene (5 bases). Germline CDR1 is SNHLY and CDR2 is FYNNEI. This CDR3 is 15 amino acids long. V lost 3 bases and J lost 1, with 10 bases in between.

The chain carries TRBV4-1 and TRBJ2-7, with a tentative D call TRBD2 (6 bases). The CDR3 covers 16 residues. Trimming stripped 4 bases from V and 3 bases from J, with 19 bases between. The germline gives CDR1 MGHRA, CDR2 YSYEKL. The CDR3 bases are TGCGCCAGCAGCCCTATAGGTCGGGAGCTGGTCTACGAGCAGTACTTC. This gives the protein CASSPIGRELVYEQYF.

This clone appeared once. The V gene is TRBV9, the J gene TRBJ2-2; D is possibly TRBD2 (5 bases). Per germline, CDR1 SGDLS and CDR2 YYNGEE. V was trimmed by 0 bases and J by 0 bases, leaving 18 bases between them. This CDR3 comprises 19 residues. Here the CDR3 reads CASSVGSSSLGPNTGELFF. CDR3 nucleotides: TGTGCCAGCAGCGTAGGGTCTAGCTCCCTAGGGCCGAACACCGGGGAGCTGTTTTTT.

The rearrangement joins TRBV9 to TRBJ2-5, with D uncertain. Trimming took 4 bases from V and 1 from J, leaving 8 bases between them. CDR3 length: 13 amino acids. The germline V gene has CDR1 SGDLS and CDR2 YYNGEE. The CDR3 region is CASSRGPQETQYF. CDR3 bases: TGTGCCAGCAGCAGAGGTCCCCAAGAGACCCAGTACTTC.

The V and J genes are TRBV18 and TRBJ2-3; possibly TRBD2 for D (6 bases). The V gene lost 1 base and the J gene lost 4 bases, with 18 bases spanning the gap. Germline-derived CDR1 and CDR2 are KGHSH and LQKENI. This CDR3 is built from 17 residues. CDR3 DNA sequence: TGTGCCAGCTCACCACGTCGGGGCCGACTAGACGCAGATACGCAGTATTTT. Translated: CASSPRRGRLDADTQYF.

This rearrangement joins TRBV27 to TRBJ2-7, with D hard to call. Trimming shortened V by 5 bases and J by 4 bases, and 3 bases separated the two germline ends. Germline V CDR1 and CDR2: MNHEY, SMNVEV (reference sequence). There are 10 residues in the CDR3. The CDR3 DNA sequence: TGTGCCAGCAGTACTTACGAGCAGTACTTC. Its translation: CASSTYEQYF.

Written as DNA, the CDR3 is TGTGCCAGTAGTGAACCAGACAGGGTGGCGGAGACCCAGTACTTC. This translates into CASSEPDRVAETQYF. The chain uses TRBV19 and TRBJ2-5; 7 positions match TRBD1. With 5 bases clipped from V and 5 bases from J, the junction kept 11 bases outside the gene matches. The CDR3 runs 15 residues. CDR1 and CDR2 from the germline V gene are LNHDA and SQIVND (reference sequence).

The chain has TRBV4-3 and TRBJ2-7; 8 bases fit TRBD1. CDR1 is LGHNA, CDR2 YSLEER, per germline. V was clipped by 4 bases and J by 5 bases; unmatched bases: 10. The CDR3 consists of 15 residues. The CDR3 nucleotides are TGCGCCAGCAGCCTTTTTCTTACAGGGGGAAACGAGCAGTACTTC. Translation gives CASSLFLTGGNEQYF.

The chain carries TRBV10-1 and TRBJ2-3, with no clear D. Germline V gene data show CDR1 as WNHNN and CDR2 as SYGVQD (reference sequence). The CDR3 has 14 amino acids. V was shortened by 4 bases and J by 1 base, with 9 bases between the two germline ends. The CDR3 DNA reads as TGCGCCAGCAGTGGAGTCTCCCGCACAGATACGCAGTATTTT. Translated, it gives CASSGVSRTDTQYF.

The chain is built from TRBV4-2 and TRBJ2-5; 8 bases are shared with TRBD1. The CDR3 totals 15 residues. From germline, CDR1 is LGHNA and CDR2 YNFKEQ. The V gene end was trimmed by 0 bases and the J gene end by 9 bases; junction bases not matched to a gene: 9. The CDR3 spells CASSQDPGTGLSQYF. The CDR3 coding sequence is TGTGCCAGCAGCCAAGACCCCGGGACAGGACTGTCCCAGTACTTC.

The chain combines TRBV27 with TRBJ2-3; the match to TRBD2 covers 7 bases. Trimming at V came to 1 base and at J to 3 bases, leaving 7 bases not matched to a gene. The CDR3 contains 16 residues. Per germline, CDR1 MNHEY and CDR2 SMNVEV (reference sequence). CDR3 region: CASSLLASGATDTQYF. The CDR3 DNA reads as TGTGCCAGCAGTTTATTGGCAAGCGGGGCGACAGATACGCAGTATTTT.

The chain recombines TRBV28 with TRBJ2-7; D gene unclear. There are 12 residues in the CDR3. Trimming removed 1 base from V and 3 bases from J, with 4 bases in between. CDR1 and CDR2 (germline): MDHEN, SYDVKM. The CDR3 DNA reads as TGTGCCAGCAGTTTATTGAGCTACGAGCAGTACTTC. This codes for CASSLLSYEQYF.

This clone is a singleton in its sample. The genes are TRBV27 and TRBJ1-1; D is unresolved. V was shortened by 3 bases and J by 4 bases, with 12 bases between the two germline ends. Germline loops: CDR1 MNHEY, CDR2 SMNVEV (reference sequence). The CDR3 consists of 14 residues. This chain's CDR3 is CASSFRAGPTEAFF. The DNA for the CDR3 is TGTGCCAGCAGTTTCCGGGCGGGCCCCACTGAAGCTTTCTTT.

The chain employs TRBV28 and TRBJ2-1; 9 nucleotides align to TRBD2. J was trimmed by 9 bases and V by 3 bases; bases with no gene match: 9. The CDR3 contains 15 residues. CDR1 MDHEN and CDR2 SYDVKM come from the germline V gene. CDR3 nucleotide sequence: TGTGCCAGCAGTTTTGGGCTAGCGGGACGAGGTGAGCAGTTCTTC. As protein: CASSFGLAGRGEQFF.

This clone was seen just once. The chain couples TRBV4-3 to TRBJ1-2, with 10 bases matching TRBD1. In germline, CDR1 is LGHNA, CDR2 YSLEER. The CDR3 is 14 residues long. The J segment lost 8 bases and the V segment lost 4 bases, leaving 7 bases of the junction unmatched. This chain's CDR3 is CASSPGTGVWGYTF. Written as DNA, the CDR3 is TGCGCCAGCAGCCCCGGGACAGGGGTGTGGGGCTACACCTTC.